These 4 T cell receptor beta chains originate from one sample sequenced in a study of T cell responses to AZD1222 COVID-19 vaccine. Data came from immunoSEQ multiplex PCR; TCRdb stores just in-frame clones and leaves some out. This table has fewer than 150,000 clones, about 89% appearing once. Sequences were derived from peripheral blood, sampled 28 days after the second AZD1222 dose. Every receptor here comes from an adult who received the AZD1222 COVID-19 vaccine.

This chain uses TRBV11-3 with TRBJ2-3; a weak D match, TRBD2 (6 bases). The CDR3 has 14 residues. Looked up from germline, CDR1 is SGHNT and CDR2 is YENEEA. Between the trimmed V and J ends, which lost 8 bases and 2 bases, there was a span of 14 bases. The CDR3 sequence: CASFGGGLTDTQYF. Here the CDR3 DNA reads TGTGCCAGCTTCGGGGGTGGACTCACAGATACGCAGTATTTT.

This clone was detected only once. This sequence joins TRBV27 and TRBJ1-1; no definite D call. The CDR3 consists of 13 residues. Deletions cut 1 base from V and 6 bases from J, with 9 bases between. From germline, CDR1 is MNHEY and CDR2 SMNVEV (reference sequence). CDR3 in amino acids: CASSLYFGAEAFF. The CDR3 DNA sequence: TGTGCCAGCAGTTTATATTTCGGGGCTGAAGCTTTCTTT.

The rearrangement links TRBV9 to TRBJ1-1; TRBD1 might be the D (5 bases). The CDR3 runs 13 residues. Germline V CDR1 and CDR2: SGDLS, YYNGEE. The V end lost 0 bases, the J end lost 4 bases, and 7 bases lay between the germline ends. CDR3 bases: TGTGCCAGCAGCGTAGGTAGGGGCACTGAAGCTTTCTTT. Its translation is CASSVGRGTEAFF.

The CDR3 DNA reads as TGTGCCACCGGTGGGTCACAGGGGCACCAAGAGACCCAGTACTTC. This gives the protein CATGGSQGHQETQYF. The chain is built from TRBV24-1 and TRBJ2-5; 7 bases fit TRBD1. The V segment lost 9 bases and the J segment 0 bases; nucleotides outside the gene matches: 9. The CDR3 runs 15 residues. The germline CDR1 and CDR2 sequences are KGHDR and SFDVKD.